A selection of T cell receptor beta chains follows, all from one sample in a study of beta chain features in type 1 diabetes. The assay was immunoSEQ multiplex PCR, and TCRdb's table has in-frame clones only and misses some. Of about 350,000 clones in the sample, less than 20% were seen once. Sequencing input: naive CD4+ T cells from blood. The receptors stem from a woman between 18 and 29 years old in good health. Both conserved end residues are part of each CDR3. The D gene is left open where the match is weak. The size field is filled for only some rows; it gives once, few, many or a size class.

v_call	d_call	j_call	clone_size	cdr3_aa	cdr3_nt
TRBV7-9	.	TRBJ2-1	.	CASLVAQSYNEQFF	TGTGCCAGCTTGGTAGCGCAGTCCTACAATGAGCAGTTCTTC
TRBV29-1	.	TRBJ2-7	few	CSVVQDNVSYEQYF	TGCAGCGTTGTTCAGGACAATGTCTCCTACGAGCAGTACTTC
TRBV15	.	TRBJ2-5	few	CATSRVTAKETQYF	TGTGCCACCAGCAGAGTAACAGCTAAAGAGACCCAGTACTTC
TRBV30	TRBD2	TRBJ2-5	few	CAWTAGGETQYF	TGTGCCTGGACGGCGGGAGGAGAGACCCAGTACTTC
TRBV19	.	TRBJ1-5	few	CASRQTSNQPQHF	TGTGCCAGTAGACAAACCAGCAATCAGCCCCAGCATTTT
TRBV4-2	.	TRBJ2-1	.	CASSQDGSGEGSYNEQFF	TGTGCCAGCAGCCAAGACGGGAGCGGCGAGGGTTCCTACAATGAGCAGTTCTTC
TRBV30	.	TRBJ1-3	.	CAWSVRNTIYF	TGTGCCTGGAGTGTACGGAACACCATATATTTT
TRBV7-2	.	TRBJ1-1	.	CASSFPGGAEAFF	TGTGCCAGCAGCTTCCCGGGGGGGGCTGAAGCTTTCTTT
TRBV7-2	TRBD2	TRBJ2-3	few	CASSPGGIQDTQYF	TGTGCCAGCAGCCCGGGAGGGATACAAGATACGCAGTATTTT
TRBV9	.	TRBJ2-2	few	CASSAYMAGELFF	TGTGCCAGCAGCGCGTACATGGCCGGGGAGCTGTTTTTT
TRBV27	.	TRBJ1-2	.	CASSPNRLLDGYTF	TGTGCCAGCAGCCCGAACAGGCTGCTTGACGGCTACACCTTC
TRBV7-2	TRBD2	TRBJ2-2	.	CASSAGGADTGELFF	TGTGCCAGCAGCGCCGGGGGGGCCGACACCGGGGAGCTGTTTTTT
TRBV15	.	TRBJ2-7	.	CATSTPGGARGSYEQYF	TGTGCCACCAGCACACCTGGGGGGGCGCGTGGCTCCTACGAGCAGTACTTC
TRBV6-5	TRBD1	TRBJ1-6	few	CASNPTGGNSPLHF	TGTGCCAGCAATCCGACAGGGGGGAATTCACCCCTCCACTTT
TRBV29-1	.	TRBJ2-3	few	CSVGPPGADTQYF	TGCAGCGTTGGCCCCCCGGGGGCAGATACGCAGTATTTT
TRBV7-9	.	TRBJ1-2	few	CASRSARGNYGYTF	TGTGCCAGCAGGTCGGCCAGGGGTAACTATGGCTACACCTTC
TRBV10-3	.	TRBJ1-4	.	CAISGGRGDEKLFF	TGTGCCATCAGTGGTGGCAGGGGAGACGAAAAACTGTTTTTT
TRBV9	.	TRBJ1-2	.	CASSPNRVDLYGYTF	TGTGCCAGCAGCCCTAACAGGGTAGATCTTTATGGCTACACCTTC
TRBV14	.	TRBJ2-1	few	CASSQDWAAANEQFF	TGTGCCAGCAGCCAAGATTGGGCAGCGGCCAATGAGCAGTTCTTC
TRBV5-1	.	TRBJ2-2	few	CASSPISLLAGELFF	TGCGCCAGCAGCCCGATAAGCCTCTTAGCCGGGGAGCTGTTTTTT
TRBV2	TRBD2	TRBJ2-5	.	CASSPLAGAFRTQYF	TGTGCCAGCAGTCCTCTAGCGGGGGCTTTCCGGACCCAGTACTTC
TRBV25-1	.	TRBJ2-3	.	CASSEVGEALDTQYF	TGTGCCAGCAGTGAAGTAGGGGAGGCCCTTGATACGCAGTATTTT
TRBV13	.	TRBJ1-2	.	CASSLGRPPGGGYTF	TGTGCCAGCAGCTTAGGTCGCCCGCCGGGAGGGGGCTACACCTTC
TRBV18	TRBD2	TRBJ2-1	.	CASSPGLAGNNEQFF	TGTGCCAGCTCACCGGGGCTAGCGGGGAACAATGAGCAGTTCTTC
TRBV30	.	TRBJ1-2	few	CAWAFDINYGYTF	TGTGCCTGGGCCTTCGACATTAACTATGGCTACACCTTC
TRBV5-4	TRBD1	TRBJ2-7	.	CASSGTVSYEQYF	TGTGCCAGCAGCGGGACAGTCTCCTACGAGCAGTACTTC
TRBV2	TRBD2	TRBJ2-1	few	CVGREYNEQFF	TGTGTGGGGAGGGAATACAATGAGCAGTTCTTC
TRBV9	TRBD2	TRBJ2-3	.	CASSGTSGSWGTLSTDTQYF	TGTGCCAGCAGCGGGACTAGCGGGAGCTGGGGAACACTTAGCACAGATACGCAGTATTTT
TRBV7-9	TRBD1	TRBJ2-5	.	CASSNRQGPGGETQYF	TGTGCCAGCAGCAACAGACAGGGGCCAGGAGGGGAGACCCAGTACTTC
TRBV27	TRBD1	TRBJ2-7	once	CASSLWGGTGGIYEQYF	TGTGCCAGCAGTTTATGGGGAGGGACAGGGGGCATTTACGAGCAGTACTTC
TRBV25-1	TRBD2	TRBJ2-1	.	CASMRTSDYNEQFF	TGTGCCAGCATGCGGACTAGCGACTACAATGAGCAGTTCTTC
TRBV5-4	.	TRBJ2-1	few	CASSQDWRAYNEQFF	TGTGCCAGCAGCCAAGATTGGCGGGCCTACAATGAGCAGTTCTTC
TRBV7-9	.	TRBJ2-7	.	CASSLDASISREQYF	TGTGCCAGCAGCTTAGATGCTAGCATAAGTAGGGAGCAGTACTTC
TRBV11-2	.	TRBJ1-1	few	CASSLISTEAFF	TGTGCCAGCAGCTTAATTAGCACTGAAGCTTTCTTT
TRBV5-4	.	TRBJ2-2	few	CASSLGAGELFF	TGTGCCAGCAGCTTGGGAGCCGGGGAGCTGTTTTTT
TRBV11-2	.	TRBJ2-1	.	CASSSTYSEQFF	TGTGCCAGCAGCTCGACTTACTCTGAGCAGTTCTTC
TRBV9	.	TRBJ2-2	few	CASSLEAGDRTGELFF	TGTGCCAGCAGCCTCGAGGCAGGGGATCGAACCGGGGAGCTGTTTTTT
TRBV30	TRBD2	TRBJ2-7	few	CAGRTSGSGEQYF	TGTGCCGGAAGGACTAGCGGGAGTGGCGAGCAGTACTTC
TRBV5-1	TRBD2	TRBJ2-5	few	CASARVAGPQETQYF	TGCGCCAGCGCGAGGGTAGCGGGGCCCCAAGAGACCCAGTACTTC
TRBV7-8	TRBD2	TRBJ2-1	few	CASSSGLAGAGEQFF	TGTGCCAGCAGCTCGGGACTAGCGGGAGCCGGTGAGCAGTTCTTC
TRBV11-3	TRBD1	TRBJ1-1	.	CASSPGQVGETEAFF	TGTGCCAGCAGCCCGGGACAGGTGGGCGAAACTGAAGCTTTCTTT
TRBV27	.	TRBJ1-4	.	CASSPTGRTNEKLFF	TGTGCCAGCAGCCCTACAGGGCGGACTAATGAAAAACTGTTTTTT
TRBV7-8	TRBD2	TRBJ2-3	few	CASTGLASDTQYF	TGTGCCAGCACCGGACTAGCATCAGATACGCAGTATTTT
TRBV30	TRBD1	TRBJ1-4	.	CAWSRLTGGINEKLFF	TGTGCCTGGAGCCGACTTACAGGGGGGATAAATGAAAAACTGTTTTTT
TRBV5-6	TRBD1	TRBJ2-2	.	CASSPGQGATGELFF	TGTGCCAGCAGCCCCGGACAGGGGGCTACCGGGGAGCTGTTTTTT
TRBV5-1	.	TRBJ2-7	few	CASSSGEPYEQYF	TGCGCCAGCAGCTCAGGGGAACCCTACGAGCAGTACTTC
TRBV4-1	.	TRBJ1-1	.	CASSQQGFTEAFF	TGCGCCAGCAGCCAACAGGGTTTCACTGAAGCTTTCTTT
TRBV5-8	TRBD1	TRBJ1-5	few	CASSFRTGGNQPQHF	TGTGCCAGCAGCTTTCGGACAGGGGGGAATCAGCCCCAGCATTTT
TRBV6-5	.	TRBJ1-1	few	CASSYSFNMNTEAFF	TGTGCCAGCAGTTACTCCTTTAACATGAACACTGAAGCTTTCTTT
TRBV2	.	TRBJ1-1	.	CASIQGIEAFF	TGTGCCAGCATACAGGGAATCGAAGCTTTCTTT
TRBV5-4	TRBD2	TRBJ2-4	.	CASSLSLAGENIQYF	TGTGCCAGCAGCTTGAGTCTAGCGGGGGAAAACATTCAGTACTTC